One T cell receptor beta chain is described in this entry. This entry belongs to a study of CD8+ T cells in alopecia areata. Sequencing relied on a cDNA template that was reverse transcribed from extracted RNA. Generated by immunoSEQ multiplex PCR, the TCRdb table keeps only in-frame clones and is missing some. In the table there are around 80,000 clones, 51% of which are singletons. Trimming cost V 2 bases and J 3 bases; bases outside gene matches: 3. This CDR3 has 16 residues. CDR1 and CDR2 from the germline V gene are MNHEY and SMNVEV (reference sequence). Sample: NKG2D-high CD8+ T cells sorted from blood. V and J are TRBV27 and TRBJ2-1, with 11 bases matching TRBD2. The source is a human donor with alopecia areata. Here the CDR3 DNA reads TGTGCCAGCAGTTTAGAACTAGCGGGAGTCTACAATGAGCAGTTCTTC. Protein sequence: CASSLELAGVYNEQFF.